This TCR beta chain appears in the sequencing data of a study of low-dose radiotherapy and immunotherapy resistance in tumors. TRAV and TRBV primers primed cDNA for both TCRalpha and TCRbeta. TCR amplification involved about 18 PCR cycles with a constant-region primer and V-primer adapter. The mRNA which had been isolated was amplified by in vitro transcription. MiXCR, applied by TCRdb to the reads, yields one record per CDR3 protein. The data contain 35,000 to 45,000 distinct CDR3 sequences, less than 30% of them singletons. Time point reported: after trial treatment. Documented treatment: LDRT plus nivolumab, ipilimumab, low-dose cyclophosphamide and aspirin (RACIN trial). This clonotype was recorded many times. The V end was cut by 0 bases, the J end by 7 bases, with 12 bases between. Per the germline V gene, CDR1 is WNHNN and CDR2 is SYGVQD (reference sequence). CDR3 size: 14 residues.

Material: PBMCs, obtained after low-dose radiotherapy plus immunotherapy. The V and J genes are TRBV10-1 and TRBJ2-5, with no clear D. The TCR comes from a male donor with prostate cancer. The CDR3 spells CASSESWPGGTQYF. CDR3 in DNA: TGCGCCAGCAGTGAGTCGTGGCCCGGCGGGACCCAGTACTTC.